The TCR beta chain under discussion was sequenced for a study of blood T cell repertoires in COVID-19 (dated by TCRdb to 2020 to 2021). For the study in its entirety: Samples from collaborators originated in the United States, Italy and Spain and spanned both the acute and convalescent phases of COVID-19. The prospective study material was composed of cDNA or gDNA derived from T cells, B-cell-depleted T cells, or PBMCs. Deeply sampled blood TCRbeta repertoires from subjects exposed to, actively infected with, or recovered from COVID-19 were included in the dataset. The repertoires were released in a freely available public database intended as a resource for research on the immune response to SARS-CoV-2. Samples came from the ongoing ImmuneRACE study (first 160 participants) plus 1,254 subjects from 6 global collaborators. A de-identified subject ID, COVID-19 status, age in years and sex were almost always included in the sample metadata. Where available, HLA class I and class II types were taken from metadata supplied by the sample provider and were not determined by assay-based typing. General study outcomes and caveats: The amount of clinical and demographic metadata varied by source and participant and was provided uncurated.

From the cysteine through the phenylalanine, the CDR3 covers 14 amino acids. Only CDR3 DNA remains: 42 bases, in frame from the first base. After removal of 8 bases from V and 6 bases from J, the junction retains 10 bases not matched to a gene. Taken from the germline V gene (reference sequence), the CDR1 and CDR2 loops are GTSNPN and SVGIG. One collaborating source in Seattle enrolled patients while the patients were actively infected and followed the patients over time throughout the course of disease. The collaborating institutions used their own protocols to collect whole blood in K2EDTA tubes. For TCRbeta analysis, collaborators shipped samples in one of three forms: frozen whole blood, isolated PBMCs, or DNA extracted from either of those sample types. Comments on this clone: Its recognized antigen is unknown. Base-call qualities are not available, and no considerably larger clone is one nucleotide away.

The immunoSEQ Assay, a bias-controlled multiplex PCR, was used to amplify TCRbeta CDR3 regions from genomic DNA. In the paper's pipeline: The number of nucleated cells in each sample was estimated from the amplification of reference gene primers within the assay. To quantify the absolute abundance of each unique TCRbeta CDR3 rearrangement, sequence reads were collapsed and filtered. For each sample, productive Simpson clonality was calculated as the square root of Simpson's diversity index over productive rearrangements. Sourced from immuneACCESS, this table was stored by TCRdb with only in-frame sequences that have V and J called. A share of the clones is absent; for the studies checked, an unresolved V gene accounts for under half, and the remainder has no known explanation. V and J calls and clone size are those listed in that table; D and trimming were worked out from the DNA. The sample table holds approximately 120,000 clones, of which around 82% were seen once. The ten top clones hold about 18% of the sample.

Sequenced input: peripheral blood. This receptor was identified in a man aged 25-45 years with COVID-19, enrolled during active disease. The chain was built from TRBV30 and TRBJ1-6, with 7 bases in between that match TRBD1. At the DNA level, the sequence is TGTGCCGGAGGGGCGGGACAGCTTAATTCACCCCTCCACTTT. Its translation reads: CAGGAGQLNSPLHF.